The next 20 T cell receptor beta chains were all read from a single sample in a study of human T cells and chemical hapten exposure. TCRdb reprocessed the RACE reads via MiXCR and lists one record per CDR3 protein. The data show tens of thousands of distinct CDR3 sequences, about 6.6% seen once. Documented time point: patch test 2, 6 weeks after DPC sensitization. Treatment meaning: therapeutic diphenylcyclopropenone sensitization with weekly scalp DPC. Source: whole blood, taken in connection with sensitization to the hapten diphenylcyclopropenone (DPC). The receptors derive from a woman between 25 and 40 years old with alopecia areata. Some clones in this sample may be carry-over from other donors' samples.

This clonotype was seen many times. The chain couples TRBV15 to TRBJ2-3; D tentatively reads TRBD1 or TRBD2 (5 bases each). V was clipped by 9 bases and J by 0 bases, with 19 bases between them. Germline V gene lookup returns CDR1 LNHNV and CDR2 YYDKDF (reference sequence). The CDR3 extends over 16 amino acids. Here the CDR3 reads CATFPGYSESTDTQYF. As DNA, the CDR3 is TGTGCCACTTTTCCAGGGTATAGCGAGAGCACAGATACGCAGTATTTT. The full variable domain, in which reference TRBV15 and TRBJ2-3 provide the parts outside the CDR3, is DAMVIQNPRYQVTQFGKPVTLSCSQTLNHNVMYWYQQKSSQAPKLLFHYYDKDFNNEADTPDNFQSRRPNTSFCFLDIRSPGLGDTAMYLCATFPGYSESTDTQYFGPGTRLTVL.

This clonotype was seen at least ten times. The gene calls are TRBV12-3 or TRBV12-4 and TRBJ1-5, with D maybe TRBD1 (6 bases). The CDR3 spans 17 residues. The V and J ends lost 4 bases and 9 bases respectively, with 25 bases between them. This CDR3 reads CASSYQFSGTYYLPQHF. Written as DNA, the CDR3 is TGTGCCAGCAGTTACCAATTTTCCGGGACATATTACCTGCCCCAGCATTTT.

The table lists this clonotype with many counts. The V gene is TRBV12-3 or TRBV12-4, the J gene TRBJ1-1, with D unclear. Between the trimmed V and J ends, which lost 3 bases and 1 base, there was a span of 6 bases. The CDR3 is 13 amino acids. CDR3 loop: CASSFGANTEAFF. The CDR3 DNA is TGTGCCAGCAGTTTTGGAGCGAACACTGAAGCTTTCTTT.

This clonotype was seen at least ten times. The rearrangement links TRBV3-1 to TRBJ1-5, with D unclear. This CDR3 region has 15 residues. Germline V lookup: CDR1 LGHDT, CDR2 YNNKEL (reference sequence). V lost 0 bases and J 4 bases, leaving 10 bases between the germline ends. CDR3 nucleotides: TGTGCCAGCAGCCAAGATATAGTACCGAATCAGCCCCAGCATTTT. Protein: CASSQDIVPNQPQHF.

This clonotype came up many times. The rearrangement links TRBV5-1 to TRBJ2-5, with 9 bases aligning to TRBD1. Germline CDR1 and CDR2: SGHRS and YFSETQ. Trimming at V came to 3 bases and at J to 5 bases, leaving 5 bases not matched to a gene. The CDR3 totals 14 residues. The CDR3 protein is CASSSQTGGETQYF. CDR3 nucleotide sequence: TGCGCCAGCAGCTCCCAGACAGGGGGGGAGACCCAGTACTTC.

This clonotype was counted at least ten times. V is TRBV2 and J is TRBJ2-3, with TRBD1 identical over 11 bases. The CDR3 loop spans 17 amino acids. Germline loops: CDR1 SNHLY, CDR2 FYNNEI. The ends lost 5 bases at V and 0 bases at J; junction bases unmatched: 7. CDR3 bases: TGTGCCAGCAGTCCTCGGACAGGGGGCCTGAGCACAGATACGCAGTATTTT. It yields the protein CASSPRTGGLSTDTQYF. Together with reference TRBV2 and TRBJ2-3, the CDR3 gives the full variable domain: EPEVTQTPSHQVTQMGQEVILRCVPISNHLYFYWYRQILGQKVEFLVSFYNNEISEKSEIFDDQFSVERPDGSNFTLKIRSTKLEDSAMYFCASSPRTGGLSTDTQYFGPGTRLTVL.

There are many counts of this clonotype. This chain links TRBV20-1 with TRBJ2-7, with D possibly being TRBD1 (7 bases). Looked up from germline, CDR1 is DFQATT and CDR2 is SNEGSKA (reference sequence). CDR3 length: 14 residues. The CDR3 reads CSGAGTATSYEQYF. CDR3 bases: TGCAGCGGGGCGGGGACAGCCACCTCCTACGAGCAGTACTTC.

In this sample, this clonotype turned up many times. The rearrangement uses TRBV3-1 and TRBJ2-3, with 10 nucleotides matching TRBD2. The germline gives CDR1 LGHDT, CDR2 YNNKEL (reference sequence). With 0 bases clipped from V and 2 bases from J, the junction kept 8 bases outside the gene matches. The CDR3 has 18 residues. DNA of the CDR3: TGTGCCAGCAGCCAAGATCGGCCGGGGACTAGCGTCACAGATACGCAGTATTTT. Translation: CASSQDRPGTSVTDTQYF.

This clonotype was detected only a few times. The chain carries TRBV7-9 and TRBJ2-1; 8 bases agree with TRBD1. Per germline, CDR1 SEHNR and CDR2 FQNEAQ (reference sequence). CDR3 length: 15 residues. Trimming removed 5 bases from V and 4 bases from J; junction bases left unmatched: 7. The CDR3 sequence is CASSPIGQGYNEQFF. In DNA form, the CDR3 reads TGTGCCAGCAGCCCGATCGGACAGGGATACAATGAGCAGTTCTTC.

This clonotype was seen a few times. The chain couples TRBV30 to TRBJ1-1; D not certain. Germline lookup yields CDR1 GTSNPN and CDR2 SVGIG (reference sequence). The CDR3 totals 14 residues. The germline V and J ends were trimmed by 3 bases and 1 base, with 12 bases remaining between them. The chain's CDR3 is CAWRFRIQNTEAFF. The CDR3 region has the DNA TGTGCCTGGAGGTTTCGTATCCAGAACACTGAAGCTTTCTTT.

A remark on this clonotype: Sequence at one end of the junction differs from germline and may be a read error. The V gene is TRBV30, the J gene TRBJ2-3; no reliable D call. From germline, CDR1 is GTSNPN and CDR2 SVGIG (reference sequence). CDR3 length: 11 residues. Here the CDR3 DNA reads TGTGTCTGGAGTGATCCAGATACGCAGTATTTT. Translating it yields CVWSDPDTQYF.

This clonotype was observed a few times. This chain links TRBV20-1 with TRBJ1-5; the match to TRBD1 covers 7 bases. This CDR3 is built from 15 residues. The junction had 11 bases not matched to a gene; V was cut back by 7 bases and J by 2 bases. Germline CDR1 reads DFQATT; CDR2 reads SNEGSKA (reference sequence). The CDR3 protein is CSVGGPSVRNQPQHF. The CDR3 coding sequence is TGCAGTGTAGGGGGCCCGAGTGTGCGCAATCAGCCCCAGCATTTT.

This chain uses TRBV7-9 with TRBJ2-1, with D maybe TRBD1 (5 bases). This CDR3 is 16 amino acids long. Per the germline V gene, CDR1 is SEHNR and CDR2 is FQNEAQ (reference sequence). The CDR3 protein is CVTSRQDKSSYNEQFF. The DNA for the CDR3 is TGTGTAACATCCAGGCAGGACAAAAGCTCCTACAATGAGCAGTTCTTC. The full variable domain, its missing parts supplied by reference TRBV7-9 and TRBJ2-1, is DTGVSQNPRHKITKRGQNVTFRCDPISEHNRLYWYRQTLGQGPEFLTYFQNEAQLEKSRLLSDRFSAERPKGSFSTLEIQRTEQGDSAMYLCVTSRQDKSSYNEQFFGPGTRLTVL.

This clonotype occurred many times. The chain has TRBV10-3 and TRBJ2-3; D perhaps matches TRBD1 (5 bases). The CDR3 has 16 amino acids. Looked up from germline, CDR1 is ENHRY and CDR2 is SYGVKD. V gave up 3 bases and J gave up 1 base, with 14 bases separating them. In DNA, the CDR3 is TGTGCCATCAGTGATAGCAGGGTTCGGGGCACAGATACGCAGTATTTT. It encodes CAISDSRVRGTDTQYF.

The rearrangement links TRBV2 to TRBJ1-1, with 8 bases matching TRBD1. The V gene end was trimmed by 1 base and the J gene end by 3 bases; junction bases not matched to a gene: 4. In germline, CDR1 is SNHLY, CDR2 FYNNEI. CDR3 length: 15 amino acids. The CDR3 DNA reads TGTGCCAGCAGTGAAGATCGACAGGGGTACACTGAAGCTTTCTTT. This codes for CASSEDRQGYTEAFF.

This clonotype occurred a few times. The chain couples TRBV12-3 or TRBV12-4 to TRBJ2-1; 7 positions agree with TRBD1. The CDR3 is made up of 13 amino acids. V was clipped by 8 bases and J by 5 bases; unmatched bases: 6. The CDR3 DNA is TGTGCCAGCCAGGGACAGAACCACAATGAGCAGTTCTTC. Its protein is CASQGQNHNEQFF.

This clonotype has ten or more counts. The chain has TRBV30 and TRBJ1-1; TRBD1 aligns across 7 bases. The CDR3 is made up of 11 amino acids. Germline values: CDR1 GTSNPN, CDR2 SVGIG (reference sequence). V dropped 5 bases and J dropped 11; count of bases not matched to a gene: 8. This CDR3 is CAWLGGVGAFF. The CDR3 DNA is TGTGCCTGGTTAGGGGGCGTCGGGGCTTTCTTT.

This clonotype has a count of ten or more. This chain connects TRBV10-3 to TRBJ2-7; D tentatively reads TRBD1 or TRBD2 (7 bases each). The CDR3 runs to 17 residues. V was shortened by 2 bases and J by 7 bases, with 24 bases between the two germline ends. Germline CDR1 and CDR2: ENHRY and SYGVKD. The CDR3 protein is CAISELTFWDQGGEQYF. CDR3 coding DNA: TGTGCCATCAGTGAGCTCACCTTCTGGGACCAGGGGGGGGAGCAGTACTTC.

This clonotype was seen a few times. The chain couples TRBV20-1 to TRBJ1-6, with a possible D match to TRBD1 (5 bases). Germline CDR1 and CDR2: DFQATT and SNEGSKA (reference sequence). The CDR3 contains 14 residues. Trimming took off 6 bases at V and 6 bases at J, with 15 bases between the two ends. DNA for the CDR3: TGCAGTGCGCCACCTACAGGATTTAATTCACCCCTCCACTTT. Its translation is CSAPPTGFNSPLHF.

About this clonotype itself: A much larger clone differs from this one at a single base, so this may be a read error. The chain joins TRBV20-1 to TRBJ1-1; D not certain. The CDR3 runs 15 residues. Germline V gives CDR1 DFQATT, CDR2 SNEGSKA (reference sequence). The CDR3 bases are TGCAGTGCTTGGATGGCAGGCCGGATCAACACTGAAACTTTCTTT. It is translated as CSAWMAGRINTETFF.